This TCR beta chain stems from a study of breast tumors, draining lymph nodes, adjacent tissues. Broader study findings: Compared with basal-like, luminal-like tumors shared significantly more repertoire with nontumor tissue.

In this sample, this clonotype turned up many times. Its specificity is unknown. The junction had 8 bases not matched to a gene; V was cut back by 3 bases and J by 7 bases. The germline V gene has CDR1 SGHRS and CDR2 YFSETQ. There are 15 residues in the CDR3. MiXCR, applied by TCRdb to the multiplex PCR reads, yields one record per CDR3 protein. The sample carries about 35,000 distinct CDR3 sequences, roughly 36% recorded once. This receptor was obtained from a female donor with breast cancer. Some clones in this sample may be carry-over from other donors' samples. The V call is TRBV5-1, the J call TRBJ2-7, with 12 nucleotides matching TRBD2. The specimen sequenced was breast tumor tissue. This CDR3 is CASSSLAGGPREQYF. The CDR3 bases are TGCGCCAGCAGCTCCCTAGCGGGAGGGCCCCGGGAGCAGTACTTC. Combining the CDR3 with reference TRBV5-1 and TRBJ2-7 gives the whole variable domain KAGVTQTPRYLIKTRGQQVTLSCSPISGHRSVSWYQQTPGQGLQFLFEYFSETQRNKGNFPGRFSGRQFSNSRSEMNVSTLELGDSALYLCASSSLAGGPREQYFGPGTRLTVT.